This T cell receptor (beta chain) was sequenced during a study of radiation and T cells in renal cell carcinoma. Study observations and caveats: Pretreatment tumor biopsies were lacking, so baseline clonotypes are unknown.

Measured with immunoSEQ multiplex PCR; TCRdb has only the in-frame clones, and not every one. Among about 83,000 clones, less than 85% were seen once, and the ten largest hold under 2.5%. Time point reported: blood 4 weeks post-SBRT, at nephrectomy. The treatment here: 15 Gy SBRT to primary tumor, nephrectomy 4 weeks later. Nephrectomy followed 15 Gy stereotactic body radiation by 4 weeks. Radiation-treated patients gave blood at baseline, week 2 and week 4. Concerning this clone: What it recognizes is unknown.

The CDR3 sequence is 15 residues long. Germline lookup yields CDR1 SGHRS and CDR2 YFSETQ. The J segment lost 2 bases and the V segment lost 0 bases, leaving 3 bases of the junction unmatched. This receptor was taken from a woman aged 60-75 years with renal cell carcinoma. The chain recombines TRBV5-1 with TRBJ2-3; 7 nucleotides agree with TRBD2. The sample was blood, taken from a patient whose treatment included radiotherapy and nephrectomy. CDR3 in DNA: TGCGCCAGCAGCTTGGAGACTAGCATCACAGATACGCAGTATTTT. Protein: CASSLETSITDTQYF.